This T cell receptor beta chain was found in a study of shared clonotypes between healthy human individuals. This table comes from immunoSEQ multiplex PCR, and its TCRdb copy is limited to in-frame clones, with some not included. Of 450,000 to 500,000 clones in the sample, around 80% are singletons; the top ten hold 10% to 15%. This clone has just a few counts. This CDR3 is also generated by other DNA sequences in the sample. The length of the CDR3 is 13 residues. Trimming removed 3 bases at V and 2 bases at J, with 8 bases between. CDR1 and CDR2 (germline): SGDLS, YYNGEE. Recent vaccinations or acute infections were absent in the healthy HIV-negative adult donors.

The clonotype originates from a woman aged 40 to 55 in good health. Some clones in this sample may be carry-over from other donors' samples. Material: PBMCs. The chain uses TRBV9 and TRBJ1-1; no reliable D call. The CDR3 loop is CASSATVNTEAFF. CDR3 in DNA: TGTGCCAGCAGCGCCACAGTTAACACTGAAGCTTTCTTT.